The 18 T cell receptor beta chains below come from one sample, sequenced in a study of blood T cell repertoires in COVID-19. Sequenced by immunoSEQ multiplex PCR; TCRdb stores in-frame clones only, minus some. The sample holds a few hundred thousand clones, 70% to 90% seen once. Material: PBMCs or T cells enriched from blood (not recorded which). These receptors were collected from a woman in her thirties or forties who had recovered from COVID-19.

The chain has TRBV5-6 and TRBJ2-7; maybe TRBD1 (6 bases). Trimming removed 2 bases from V and 3 bases from J, with 18 bases in between. Germline V gene lookup returns CDR1 SGHDT and CDR2 YYEEEE. The CDR3 length is 16 residues. The chain's CDR3 is CASSFLPGTQDYEQYF. The DNA for the CDR3 is TGTGCCAGCAGCTTCCTCCCCGGGACACAGGACTACGAGCAGTACTTC. The full variable domain, completed using reference TRBV5-6 and TRBJ2-7, is DAGVTQSPTHLIKTRGQQVTLRCSPKSGHDTVSWYQQALGQGPQFIFQYYEEEERQRGNFPDRFSGHQFPNYSSELNVNALLLGDSALYLCASSFLPGTQDYEQYFGPGTRLTVT.

The chain joins TRBV27 to TRBJ2-3, with TRBD2 identical over 9 bases. Germline V lookup: CDR1 MNHEY, CDR2 SMNVEV (reference sequence). With V trimmed by 3 bases and J by 4 bases, 2 bases remained unmatched. The CDR3 consists of 14 residues. CDR3 region: CASSFSGSADTQYF. DNA for the CDR3: TGTGCCAGCAGTTTTAGCGGGAGTGCAGATACGCAGTATTTT.

The rearrangement joins TRBV29-1 to TRBJ2-1; the match to TRBD1 covers 9 bases. The germline V gene has CDR1 SQVTM and CDR2 ANQGSEA. The CDR3 length is 12 residues. J was trimmed by 15 bases and V by 2 bases; bases with no gene match: 8. CDR3: CSVEPTGTGRFF. The CDR3 DNA is TGCAGCGTTGAACCTACCGGGACAGGGCGGTTCTTC.

On this clone itself: Without the conserved terminal phenylalanine or tryptophan, this CDR3 likely stems from a read error. The DNA is left out, because the CDR3 cannot be placed on it with certainty; the CDR3 is given as TCRdb lists it. The chain carries TRBV23-1 and TRBJ1-5; the table's D call, TRBD1, has no DNA check behind it. TRBV23-1 is assigned to the ORF class and has an uncertain function. The CDR3 length equals 8 residues, ends included. The CDR3 sequence is CASSRTGP.

The V call is TRBV2, the J call TRBJ1-3; 7 bases line up with TRBD1. This CDR3 has 15 amino acids. The trim removed 3 bases at V and 3 bases at J, leaving 5 bases unmatched. Germline assignment: CDR1 SNHLY and CDR2 FYNNEI. CDR3 DNA sequence: TGTGCCAGCAGTGATGGGAACAGGGGTGGAAACACCATATATTTT. It is translated as CASSDGNRGGNTIYF.

This clone appeared a few times. The chain employs TRBV4-1 and TRBJ2-2; maybe TRBD2 (5 bases). The length of the CDR3 is 17 residues. Germline V lookup: CDR1 MGHRA, CDR2 YSYEKL. The V and J ends lost 1 base and 1 base respectively, with 13 bases between them. The CDR3 loop reads CASSQVGGSWNTGELFF. The CDR3 DNA reads as TGCGCCAGCAGCCAAGTAGGTGGGAGCTGGAACACCGGGGAGCTGTTTTTT.

The chain employs TRBV2 and TRBJ1-2; D is undetermined. Germline CDR1 reads SNHLY; CDR2 reads FYNNEI. The CDR3 has 14 residues. Trimming stripped 10 bases from V and 4 bases from J, with 19 bases between. This CDR3 is CATIPGSHRYGYTF. In DNA form, the CDR3 reads TGTGCCACCATTCCCGGGTCTCATCGCTATGGCTACACCTTC.

The V call is TRBV6-2 or TRBV6-3, the J call TRBJ1-1, with D unresolved. The germline gives CDR1 MNHEY, CDR2 SVGEGT. The CDR3 is 13 amino acids. V was cut by 4 bases and J by 0 bases, with 6 bases left in between. CDR3 nucleotides: TGTGCCAGCAGTTTAGGAGTGAACACTGAAGCTTTCTTT. It encodes CASSLGVNTEAFF.

The V and J genes are TRBV6-5 and TRBJ1-3; D is unresolved. This CDR3 contains 13 residues. Germline loops: CDR1 MNHEY, CDR2 SVGAGI. V was clipped by 6 bases and J by 9 bases, with 15 bases between them. Here the CDR3 reads CASRPADGVTIYF. The CDR3 DNA sequence: TGTGCCAGCAGACCGGCCGACGGAGTCACCATATATTTT.

This clone appeared a single time. The V gene is TRBV30, the J gene TRBJ1-6; 7 bases match TRBD1. Germline V gene data show CDR1 as GTSNPN and CDR2 as SVGIG (reference sequence). V gave up 3 bases and J gave up 7 bases; unmatched junction bases: 9. CDR3 length: 15 residues. This chain's CDR3 is CAWRTGDRPNSPLHF. CDR3 coding DNA: TGTGCCTGGAGGACCGGGGACAGACCCAATTCACCCCTCCACTTT.

This rearrangement joins TRBV5-4 to TRBJ2-2; 8 bases fit TRBD2. Germline loops: CDR1 SGHNT, CDR2 YYREEE (reference sequence). J gave up 5 bases and V 1 base, and 4 bases lay outside the gene matches. CDR3 length equals 15 residues. Written as DNA, the CDR3 is TGTGCCAGCAGCTTGTGGACTAGCCGGACCGGGGAGCTGTTTTTT. Protein sequence: CASSLWTSRTGELFF.

The V and J genes are TRBV18 and TRBJ1-4, with D unclear. The germline V gene has CDR1 KGHSH and CDR2 LQKENI. This CDR3 contains 16 residues. V lost 2 bases to trimming and J lost 0 bases, with 10 bases between them. The CDR3 reads CASSPSVLATNEKLFF. The CDR3, as DNA: TGTGCCAGCTCACCATCAGTCCTCGCAACTAATGAAAAACTGTTTTTT.

The V call is TRBV27, the J call TRBJ1-2; D gene unclear. This CDR3 has 13 residues. Trimming cost V 6 bases and J 4 bases, with 12 bases left between them. The germline gives CDR1 MNHEY, CDR2 SMNVEV (reference sequence). As DNA, the CDR3 is TGTGCCAGCAGCCCTGAGGGAGGCTATGGCTACACCTTC. It is translated as CASSPEGGYGYTF.

This chain connects TRBV18 to TRBJ1-1; D unclear. Trimming cost V 3 bases and J 0 bases, with 8 bases left between them. The CDR3 is made up of 14 amino acids. Germline CDR1 reads KGHSH; CDR2 reads LQKENI. Here the CDR3 DNA reads TGTGCCAGCTCACCTCCCCCTTTGAACACTGAAGCTTTCTTT. This translates into CASSPPPLNTEAFF.

The V gene is TRBV3-1 (or the pseudogene TRBV3-2), the J gene TRBJ1-4, with D unresolved. CDR1 is LGHDT, CDR2 YNNKEL, per germline (reference sequence). Deletions cut 4 bases from V and 7 bases from J, with 13 bases between. The CDR3 sequence is 14 residues long. The CDR3 loop is CASSPTQGGEKLFF. As DNA, the CDR3 is TGTGCCAGCAGCCCGACCCAAGGAGGTGAAAAACTGTTTTTT.

The chain uses TRBV4-1 and TRBJ1-2; 9 nucleotides match TRBD1. The CDR3 contains 15 residues. Trimming took 3 bases from V and 8 from J; bases not matched to a gene: 10. CDR1 is MGHRA, CDR2 YSYEKL, per germline. The DNA of the CDR3 is TGCGCCAGCAGCCAGACGGGACAGGGCGGTCGGGGCTACACCTTC. Encoded protein: CASSQTGQGGRGYTF.

The chain combines TRBV11-2 with TRBJ2-2; maybe TRBD1 (5 bases). Per the germline V gene, CDR1 is SGHAT and CDR2 is FQNNGV. The CDR3 has 15 residues. V was cut by 5 bases and J by 5 bases, with 15 bases left in between. DNA of the CDR3: TGTGCCAGCAGCCCGACAGCCCGGAGTACCGGGGAGCTGTTTTTT. It translates to CASSPTARSTGELFF.

Worth noting for this clone: Its ends do not fully match the called genes, so a read error is possible. This chain connects TRBV19 to TRBJ2-4; no clear D gene. Germline loops: CDR1 LNHDA, CDR2 SQIVND (reference sequence). There are 14 residues in the CDR3. The CDR3 DNA sequence: TGTGCCAGTAGTGTAGAACTAGCCAAAAACATTCAGTACTTC. This gives the protein CASSVELAKNIQYF. Variable domain in full (rest from reference TRBV19 and TRBJ2-4): DGGITQSPKYLFRKEGQNVTLSCEQNLNHDAMYWYRQDPGQGLRLIYYSQIVNDFQKGDIAEGYSVSREKKESFPLTVTSAQKNPTAFYLCASSVELAKNIQYFGAGTRLSVL.